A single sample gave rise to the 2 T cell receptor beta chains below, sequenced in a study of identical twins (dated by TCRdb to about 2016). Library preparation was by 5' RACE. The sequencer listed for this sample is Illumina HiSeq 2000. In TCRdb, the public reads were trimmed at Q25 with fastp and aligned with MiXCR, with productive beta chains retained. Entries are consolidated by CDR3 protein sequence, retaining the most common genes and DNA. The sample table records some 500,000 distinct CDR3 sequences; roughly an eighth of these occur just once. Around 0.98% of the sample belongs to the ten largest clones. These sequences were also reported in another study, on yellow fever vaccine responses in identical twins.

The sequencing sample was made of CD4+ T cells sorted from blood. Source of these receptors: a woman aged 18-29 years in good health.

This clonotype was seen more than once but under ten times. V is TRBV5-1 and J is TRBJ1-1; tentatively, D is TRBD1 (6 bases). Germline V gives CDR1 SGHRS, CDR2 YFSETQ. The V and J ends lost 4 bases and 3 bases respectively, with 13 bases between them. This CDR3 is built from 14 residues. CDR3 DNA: TGCGCCAGCAGCCGGGGGGCGACGTACACTGAAGCTTTCTTT. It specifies CASSRGATYTEAFF.

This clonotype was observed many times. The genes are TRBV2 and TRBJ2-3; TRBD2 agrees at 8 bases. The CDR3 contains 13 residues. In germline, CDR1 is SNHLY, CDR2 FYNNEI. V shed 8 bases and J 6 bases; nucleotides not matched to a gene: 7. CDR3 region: CASRGGGADTQYF. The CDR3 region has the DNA TGTGCCAGCCGGGGGGGCGGCGCGGATACGCAGTATTTT.